The 27 T cell receptor beta chains given below trace back to one sample, sequenced in a study of blood T cell repertoires in COVID-19. Profiled with immunoSEQ multiplex PCR; TCRdb holds only in-frame clones, not every one. The data hold 200,000 to 300,000 clones, with about nine tenths observed a single time. The source material was PBMCs or T cells enriched from blood (not recorded which). The source of these receptors is a man in his forties or fifties who had recovered from COVID-19.

This sequence joins TRBV9 and TRBJ1-6; no firm D call. Germline-derived CDR1 and CDR2 are SGDLS and YYNGEE. The CDR3 is made up of 15 amino acids. With 4 bases removed from V and 7 bases from J, the gap between germline ends came to 15 bases. The CDR3 coding sequence is TGTGCCAGCAGCCAAGTAGGAGGAGAGAATTCACCCCTCCACTTT. This translates into CASSQVGGENSPLHF.

V usage is TRBV4-2 and J usage is TRBJ1-3; the match to TRBD1 covers 11 bases. After removal of 1 base from V and 2 bases from J, the junction contained 7 bases not matched to a gene. This CDR3 contains 18 residues. From germline, CDR1 is LGHNA and CDR2 YNFKEQ. The DNA of the CDR3 is TGTGCCAGCAGCCAAGCCTTTGGACAGGGGGCTGCTGGAAACACCATATATTTT. Its translation is CASSQAFGQGAAGNTIYF.

This chain joins TRBV30 and TRBJ1-5, with D possibly being TRBD1 (5 bases). CDR3 size: 13 residues. The V and J ends lost 4 bases and 4 bases respectively, with 11 bases between them. The germline gives CDR1 GTSNPN, CDR2 SVGIG (reference sequence). CDR3 in amino acids: CAWNGGLNQPQHF. CDR3 nucleotide sequence: TGTGCCTGGAATGGGGGACTTAATCAGCCCCAGCATTTT.

This clone was picked up one time. The chain combines TRBV9 with TRBJ1-2; possibly TRBD1 for D (5 bases). The CDR3 loop spans 14 amino acids. Trimming shortened V by 1 base and J by 4 bases, and 11 bases separated the two germline ends. Per germline, CDR1 SGDLS and CDR2 YYNGEE. CDR3 sequence: CASSVLGQGYGYTF. In DNA, the CDR3 is TGTGCCAGCAGCGTACTGGGGCAAGGCTATGGCTACACCTTC.

This clone appeared a few times. This chain's CDR3 is CASRKGLAGVVEQFF. The CDR3 nucleotides are TGTGCCAGTAGAAAGGGCCTAGCGGGAGTAGTTGAGCAGTTCTTC. The chain links TRBV19 to TRBJ2-1, with 10 bases identical to TRBD2. J lost 9 bases, V lost 6 bases, and 11 bases had no gene match. This CDR3 comprises 15 residues. CDR1 and CDR2 from the germline V gene are LNHDA and SQIVND (reference sequence).

The chain uses TRBV9 and TRBJ1-1; possibly TRBD1 for D (5 bases). The CDR3 sequence is 14 residues long. Trimming removed 3 bases from V and 5 bases from J, with 14 bases in between. Germline lookup yields CDR1 SGDLS and CDR2 YYNGEE. CDR3 amino acids: CASSGGTGGTEAFF. The CDR3 bases are TGTGCCAGCAGCGGCGGGACGGGAGGGACTGAAGCTTTCTTT.

The chain has TRBV7-2 and TRBJ2-7, with 13 nucleotides matching TRBD2. There are 14 residues in the CDR3. The junction had 4 bases not matched to a gene; V was cut back by 4 bases and J by 7 bases. The germline gives CDR1 SGHTA, CDR2 FQGNSA. CDR3 amino acids: CASSSVGLAGEQYF. The CDR3 nucleotides read TGTGCCAGCAGCTCGGTGGGACTAGCGGGGGAGCAGTACTTC.

This clone was observed a single time. The chain couples TRBV18 to TRBJ1-2; 11 bases are a match to TRBD1. This CDR3 has 16 amino acids. Losses at the gene ends were 5 bases for V and 5 bases for J; bases not matched to a gene: 10. Germline V lookup: CDR1 KGHSH, CDR2 LQKENI. DNA for the CDR3: TGTGCCAGCTCAACCTCCGGGACAGGGGGGTTTTATGGCTACACCTTC. Its translation: CASSTSGTGGFYGYTF.

The V call is TRBV19, the J call TRBJ1-5; 9 bases are a match to TRBD1. V shed 5 bases, J shed 1 base, and the junction held 6 bases outside the gene matches. This CDR3 has 16 amino acids. Looked up from germline, CDR1 is LNHDA and CDR2 is SQIVND (reference sequence). The CDR3 sequence: CASSPGTGRSNQPQHF. CDR3 in DNA: TGTGCCAGTAGTCCCGGGACAGGGAGGAGCAATCAGCCCCAGCATTTT.

This chain joins TRBV11-2 and TRBJ1-1; tentatively, D is TRBD1 (5 bases). Between the trimmed V and J ends, which lost 0 bases and 5 bases, there was a span of 22 bases. CDR3 size: 18 residues. Germline assignment: CDR1 SGHAT and CDR2 FQNNGV. The DNA for the CDR3 is TGTGCCAGCAGCTTAGATAGAAGCCAGGGAAGTGGTAGGACTGAAGCTTTCTTT. Its protein product is CASSLDRSQGSGRTEAFF.

The chain combines TRBV30 with TRBJ2-2; possibly TRBD1 for D (6 bases). Germline V gene lookup returns CDR1 GTSNPN and CDR2 SVGIG (reference sequence). Trimming took 1 base from V and 2 from J, leaving 14 bases between them. CDR3 length: 16 amino acids. CDR3 nucleotides: TGTGCCTGGAGTGGGACAGCATCCTACAACACCGGGGAGCTGTTTTTT. Translation gives CAWSGTASYNTGELFF.

This rearrangement joins TRBV30 to TRBJ2-3; TRBD2 matches at 12 bases. This CDR3 has 14 residues. V lost 5 bases and J lost 7; bases outside the gene matches: 7. CDR1 and CDR2 from the germline V gene are GTSNPN and SVGIG (reference sequence). For the CDR3, the DNA is TGTGCCTGGGGACCTAGCGGGGGGGCGAATACGCAGTATTTT. This encodes CAWGPSGGANTQYF.

The chain couples TRBV19 to TRBJ2-5; 10 bases match TRBD1. Germline lookup yields CDR1 LNHDA and CDR2 SQIVND (reference sequence). V shed 3 bases, J shed 1 base, and the junction held 2 bases outside the gene matches. There are 15 residues in the CDR3. The CDR3 DNA follows: TGTGCCAGTAGTATCCGGACAGGGGGCCAAGAGACCCAGTACTTC. Its translation is CASSIRTGGQETQYF.

The chain joins TRBV30 to TRBJ2-7, with a weak D call TRBD2 (5 bases). V lost 2 bases and J lost 6, with 8 bases in between. Germline loops: CDR1 GTSNPN, CDR2 SVGIG (reference sequence). This CDR3 region has 11 residues. For the CDR3, the DNA is TGTGCCTGGAGTAGGGCGGGCGAGCAGTACTTC. This encodes CAWSRAGEQYF. Variable domain in full (rest from reference TRBV30 and TRBJ2-7): SQTIHQWPATLVQPVGSPLSLECTVEGTSNPNLYWYRQAAGRGLQLLFYSVGIGQISSEVPQNLSASRPQDRQFILSSKKLLLSDSGFYLCAWSRAGEQYFGPGTRLTVT.

This chain joins TRBV11-2 and TRBJ2-7, with a possible D match to TRBD1 (6 bases). This CDR3 comprises 13 residues. Germline V CDR1 and CDR2: SGHAT, FQNNGV. Between the trimmed V and J ends, which lost 5 bases and 1 base, there was a span of 9 bases. CDR3 coding DNA: TGTGCCAGCAGCCGCACAGGGTCCTACGAGCAGTACTTC. It encodes CASSRTGSYEQYF. Using reference TRBV11-2 and TRBJ2-7 for the parts outside the CDR3, the full variable domain is EAGVAQSPRYKIIEKRQSVAFWCNPISGHATLYWYQQILGQGPKLLIQFQNNGVVDDSQLPKDRFSAERLKGVDSTLKIQPAKLEDSAVYLCASSRTGSYEQYFGPGTRLTVT.

This chain uses TRBV21-1 with TRBJ1-6. TRBV21-1 is assigned pseudogene status. The CDR3 loop spans 14 amino acids. CDR3 amino acids: CASSFPAARSPLHF. The CDR3 nucleotides read TGTGCCAGCAGCTTTCCGGCGGCGAGGTCACCCCTCCACTTT.

The chain employs TRBV4-2 and TRBJ1-3; possible D gene TRBD1, 5 bases. The length of the CDR3 is 13 residues. Germline-derived CDR1 and CDR2 are LGHNA and YNFKEQ. V lost 1 base to trimming and J lost 7 bases, with 8 bases between them. The CDR3 here is CASSQGGENTIYF. CDR3 nucleotides: TGTGCCAGCAGCCAAGGGGGGGAGAACACCATATATTTT.

This clone was counted once. The chain joins TRBV28 to TRBJ2-1; 8 bases are shared with TRBD2. V lost 5 bases, J lost 8 bases, and 14 bases stayed unmatched. This CDR3 region has 16 residues. The germline CDR1 and CDR2 sequences are MDHEN and SYDVKM. The CDR3 region is CASSVGASGSNDEQFF. The CDR3 coding sequence is TGTGCCAGCAGTGTAGGGGCAAGCGGGAGTAACGATGAGCAGTTCTTC.

The genes are TRBV7-2 and TRBJ2-3; D unresolved. The germline V and J ends were trimmed by 1 base and 5 bases, with 13 bases remaining between them. CDR1 SGHTA and CDR2 FQGNSA come from the germline V gene. CDR3 length equals 15 residues. The CDR3 sequence is CASSLVLRSKDTQYF. The CDR3 DNA follows: TGTGCCAGCAGCTTAGTTTTGAGGTCCAAAGATACGCAGTATTTT.

This chain joins TRBV7-2 and TRBJ1-2; tentative D call: TRBD1 (5 bases). CDR1 is SGHTA and CDR2 is FQGNSA in the germline V gene. The V gene lost 1 base and the J gene lost 9 bases, with 9 bases spanning the gap. This CDR3 has 12 residues. The CDR3 is CASSLEGIRYTF. CDR3 nucleotide sequence: TGTGCCAGCAGCTTAGAGGGGATACGCTACACCTTC.

This clone is a singleton in its sample. V usage is TRBV5-8 and J usage is TRBJ2-2; D remains unclear. The germline CDR1 and CDR2 sequences are SGHTS and YDEGEE. V dropped 4 bases and J dropped 5 bases, with 6 bases sitting between them. There are 12 residues in the CDR3. In DNA form, the CDR3 reads TGTGCCAGCAGCCCACAGACCGGGGAGCTGTTTTTT. The encoded protein is CASSPQTGELFF.

The chain uses TRBV7-9 and TRBJ1-1; TRBD1 might be the D (5 bases). This CDR3 comprises 14 residues. Germline V gene sequence: CDR1 SEHNR, CDR2 FQNEAQ (reference sequence). Trimming left V 5 bases short and J 6 bases short, with 16 bases between. CDR3 bases: TGTGCCAGCAGCCCGATAGGTGCGGGGGCTGAAGCTTTCTTT. This encodes CASSPIGAGAEAFF.

J is TRBJ2-1 and V is TRBV4-1; 10 nucleotides align to TRBD2. V trimming: 4 bases; J trimming: 9 bases; junction bases outside the gene matches: 9. Per germline, CDR1 MGHRA and CDR2 YSYEKL. The CDR3 has 15 residues. The CDR3 DNA is TGCGCCAGCAGCCGAGAGCGGGAGGGTATGGTTGAGCAGTTCTTC. Amino acids: CASSREREGMVEQFF.

The J gene is TRBJ1-1, the V gene TRBV2, with D possibly being TRBD1 (5 bases). The V gene's germline CDR1 is SNHLY and CDR2 FYNNEI. Trimming removed 3 bases at V and 5 bases at J, with 10 bases between. This CDR3 has 13 amino acids. The CDR3 protein is CASSDRQLTEAFF. In DNA, the CDR3 is TGTGCCAGCAGTGATCGACAGTTGACTGAAGCTTTCTTT.

The V and J genes are TRBV5-1 and TRBJ1-2, with D perhaps TRBD1 (6 bases). Trimming took off 1 base at V and 8 bases at J, with 12 bases between the two ends. Germline values: CDR1 SGHRS, CDR2 YFSETQ. The CDR3 spans 13 residues. The CDR3 DNA sequence: TGCGCCAGCAGCTTGTCGACAGGAGGAGGCTACACCTTC. This codes for CASSLSTGGGYTF.

This CDR3 reads CASSAREERTTDTQYF. In DNA, the CDR3 is TGTGCCAGCAGCGCCCGGGAGGAGCGGACCACAGATACGCAGTATTTT. V gene TRBV9 combines with J gene TRBJ2-3, with 7 bases that match TRBD2. The V segment lost 3 bases and the J segment 2 bases; nucleotides outside the gene matches: 9. The CDR3 spans 16 residues. Germline V lookup: CDR1 SGDLS, CDR2 YYNGEE.

The V call is TRBV6-5, the J call TRBJ2-7, with 9 bases fitting TRBD1. The J segment lost 5 bases and the V segment lost 6 bases, leaving 11 bases of the junction unmatched. CDR1 is MNHEY, CDR2 SVGAGI, per germline. There are 15 residues in the CDR3. The CDR3 nucleotides read TGTGCCAGCAGCACAGGGGGCGGGAGAAGGGACGAGCAGTACTTC. Encoded protein: CASSTGGGRRDEQYF.